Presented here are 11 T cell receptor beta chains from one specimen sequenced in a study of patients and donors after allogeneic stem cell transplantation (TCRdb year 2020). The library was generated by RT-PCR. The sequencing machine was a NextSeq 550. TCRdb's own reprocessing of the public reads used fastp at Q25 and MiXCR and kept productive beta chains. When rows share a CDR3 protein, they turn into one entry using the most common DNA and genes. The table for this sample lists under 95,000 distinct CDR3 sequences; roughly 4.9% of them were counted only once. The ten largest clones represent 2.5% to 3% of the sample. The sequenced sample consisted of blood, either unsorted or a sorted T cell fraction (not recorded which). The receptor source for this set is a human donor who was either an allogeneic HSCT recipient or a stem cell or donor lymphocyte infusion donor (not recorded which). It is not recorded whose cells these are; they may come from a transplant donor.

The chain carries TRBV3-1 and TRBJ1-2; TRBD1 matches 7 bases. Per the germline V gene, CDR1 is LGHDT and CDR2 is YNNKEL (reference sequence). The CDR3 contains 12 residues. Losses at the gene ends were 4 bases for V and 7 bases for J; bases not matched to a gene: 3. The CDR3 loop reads CASSRQGGGYTF. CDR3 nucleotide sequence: TGTGCCAGCAGCCGACAGGGAGGTGGCTACACCTTC.

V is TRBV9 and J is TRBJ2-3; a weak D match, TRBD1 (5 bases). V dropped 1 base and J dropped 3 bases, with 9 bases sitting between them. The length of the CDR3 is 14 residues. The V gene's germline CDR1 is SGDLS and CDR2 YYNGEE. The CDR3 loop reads CASSVQGETDTQYF. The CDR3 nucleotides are TGTGCCAGCAGCGTACAGGGCGAGACAGATACGCAGTATTTT.

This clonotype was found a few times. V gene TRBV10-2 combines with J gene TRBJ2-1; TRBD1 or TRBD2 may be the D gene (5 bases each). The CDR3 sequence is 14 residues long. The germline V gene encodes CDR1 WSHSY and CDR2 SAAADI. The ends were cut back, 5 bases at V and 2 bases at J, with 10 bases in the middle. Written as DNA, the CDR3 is TGCGCCAGCAGTCCGGGGCTGGCCTACAATGAGCAGTTCTTC. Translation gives CASSPGLAYNEQFF.

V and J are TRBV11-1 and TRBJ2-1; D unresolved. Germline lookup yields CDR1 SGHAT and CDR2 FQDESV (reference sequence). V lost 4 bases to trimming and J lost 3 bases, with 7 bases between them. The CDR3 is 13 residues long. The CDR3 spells CASSYGRYNEQFF. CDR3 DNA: TGTGCCAGCAGCTATGGACGCTACAATGAGCAGTTCTTC.

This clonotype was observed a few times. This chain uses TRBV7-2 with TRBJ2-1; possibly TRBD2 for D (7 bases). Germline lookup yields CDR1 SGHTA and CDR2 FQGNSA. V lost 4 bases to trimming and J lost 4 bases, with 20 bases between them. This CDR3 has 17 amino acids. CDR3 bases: TGTGCCAGCAGCTCCCGCGGAGGGGGGGAACGGTACAATGAGCAGTTCTTC. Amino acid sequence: CASSSRGGGERYNEQFF.

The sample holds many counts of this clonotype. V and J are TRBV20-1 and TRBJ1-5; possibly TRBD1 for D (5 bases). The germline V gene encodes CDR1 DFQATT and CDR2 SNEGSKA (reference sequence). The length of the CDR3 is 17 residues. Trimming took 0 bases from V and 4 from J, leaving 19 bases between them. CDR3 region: CSAREGHGGLWNQPQHF. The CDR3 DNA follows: TGCAGTGCTAGAGAGGGTCACGGGGGGTTATGGAATCAGCCCCAGCATTTT.

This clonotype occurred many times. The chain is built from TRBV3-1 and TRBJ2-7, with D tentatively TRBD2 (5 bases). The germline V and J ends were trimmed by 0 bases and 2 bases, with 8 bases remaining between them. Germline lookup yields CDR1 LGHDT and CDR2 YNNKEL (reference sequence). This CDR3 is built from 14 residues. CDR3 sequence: CASSQEGGPYEQYF. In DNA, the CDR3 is TGTGCCAGCAGCCAAGAAGGAGGACCCTACGAGCAGTACTTC.

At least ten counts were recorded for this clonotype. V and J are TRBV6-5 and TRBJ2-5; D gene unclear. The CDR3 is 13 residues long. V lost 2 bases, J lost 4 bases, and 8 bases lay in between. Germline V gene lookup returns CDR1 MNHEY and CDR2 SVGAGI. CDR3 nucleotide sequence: TGTGCCAGCAGTTACAGGCACAGAGAGACCCAGTACTTC. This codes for CASSYRHRETQYF.

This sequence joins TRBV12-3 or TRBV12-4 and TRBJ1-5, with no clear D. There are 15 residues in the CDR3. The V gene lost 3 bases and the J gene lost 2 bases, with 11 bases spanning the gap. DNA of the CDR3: TGTGCCAGCAGTTTTGGCCCCGGTGGCAATCAGCCCCAGCATTTT. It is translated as CASSFGPGGNQPQHF.

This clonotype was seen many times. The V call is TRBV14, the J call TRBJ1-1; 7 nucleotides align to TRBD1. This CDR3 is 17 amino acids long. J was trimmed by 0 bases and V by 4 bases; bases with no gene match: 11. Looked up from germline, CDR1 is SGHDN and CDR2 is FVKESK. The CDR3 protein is CASSPLMRQGLNTEAFF. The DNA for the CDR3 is TGTGCCAGCAGCCCCTTGATGAGACAGGGATTGAACACTGAAGCTTTCTTT.

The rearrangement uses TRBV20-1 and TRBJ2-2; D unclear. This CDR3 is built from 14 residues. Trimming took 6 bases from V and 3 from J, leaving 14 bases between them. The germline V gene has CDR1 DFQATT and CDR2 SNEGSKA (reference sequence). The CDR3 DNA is TGCAGTGCACCCCCTAGTGGATACACCGGGGAGCTGTTTTTT. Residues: CSAPPSGYTGELFF.